This entry lists 27 T cell receptor beta chains sequenced from one sample in a study of CD8+ T cells in alopecia areata. Once RNA had been extracted, it was reverse transcribed into cDNA to act as the sequencing template. TCRdb's table, derived via immunoSEQ multiplex PCR, lists solely in-frame clones and lacks some. This table holds 190,000 or so clones, approximately 60% found once. Sample treatment: oral pan-JAK inhibitor, 5-10 mg twice daily. The sequencing here drew on CD4+ T cells sorted from blood, taken at week 4, from a patient treated with tofacitinib. These receptors came from a human donor with alopecia areata.

This clone counts as medium-sized (0.01 to 0.1%). Written as DNA, the CDR3 is TGTGCCAGTAAGGGACAGGATAACTATGGCTACACCTTC. Translating gives CASKGQDNYGYTF. The gene calls are TRBV6-6 and TRBJ1-2; TRBD1 matches at 8 bases. CDR1 is MNHNY and CDR2 is SVGAGI in the germline V gene (reference sequence). The trim removed 9 bases at V and 1 base at J, leaving 4 bases unmatched. The CDR3 extends over 13 amino acids.

This clone was observed a handful of times. The chain couples TRBV7-9 to TRBJ2-3; TRBD2 aligns across 8 bases. The germline V gene encodes CDR1 SEHNR and CDR2 FQNEAQ (reference sequence). After removal of 3 bases from V and 4 bases from J, the junction contained 12 bases not matched to a gene. The CDR3 has 17 residues. This CDR3 is CASSFKIAGLKPDTQYF. The CDR3 coding sequence is TGTGCCAGCAGCTTCAAAATAGCGGGGCTTAAGCCAGATACGCAGTATTTT.

The chain couples TRBV6-5 to TRBJ1-2; 8 nucleotides match TRBD1. V was clipped by 5 bases and J by 4 bases; unmatched bases: 3. CDR3 size: 13 residues. Germline values: CDR1 MNHEY, CDR2 SVGAGI. The CDR3 spells CASSRTGRYGYTF. The CDR3 DNA reads TGTGCCAGCAGTCGGACAGGGCGCTATGGCTACACCTTC.

V gene TRBV30 combines with J gene TRBJ1-4; TRBD1 might be the D (5 bases). Germline CDR1 reads GTSNPN; CDR2 reads SVGIG (reference sequence). V was cut by 2 bases and J by 12 bases, with 13 bases left in between. There are 12 residues in the CDR3. As DNA, the CDR3 is TGTGCCTGGAGTACGGCAGGGTTACAACTGTTTTTT. Residues: CAWSTAGLQLFF. Full variable domain (missing parts from reference TRBV30 and TRBJ1-4): SQTIHQWPATLVQPVGSPLSLECTVEGTSNPNLYWYRQAAGRGLQLLFYSVGIGQISSEVPQNLSASRPQDRQFILSSKKLLLSDSGFYLCAWSTAGLQLFFGSGTQLSVL.

This clone was observed many times. The chain carries TRBV4-1 and TRBJ1-1; a weak D match, TRBD1 (5 bases). The CDR3 sequence is 14 residues long. The V and J ends lost 4 bases and 8 bases respectively, with 17 bases between them. Germline V gene data show CDR1 as MGHRA and CDR2 as YSYEKL. The CDR3: CASSPLPGRAEAFF. DNA of the CDR3: TGCGCCAGCAGCCCCCTTCCGGGGCGTGCCGAAGCTTTCTTT.

This chain links TRBV7-6 with TRBJ2-1; 9 nucleotides line up with TRBD2. CDR3 length: 14 residues. Germline V gene lookup returns CDR1 SGHVS and CDR2 FNYEAQ. V lost 2 bases, J lost 8 bases, and 4 bases stayed unmatched. The CDR3: CASSLSGGSDEQFF. The CDR3 region has the DNA TGTGCCAGCAGCTTAAGCGGGGGGTCCGATGAGCAGTTCTTC.

CDR3 region: CAISERRDTEAFF. CDR3 DNA: TGTGCCATCAGTGAGCGACGGGACACTGAAGCTTTCTTT. The V call is TRBV10-3, the J call TRBJ1-1; D uncertain. Germline CDR1 ENHRY, CDR2 SYGVKD. V gave up 2 bases and J gave up 3 bases, with 7 bases separating them. The CDR3 is 13 residues long.

The genes are TRBV7-9 and TRBJ2-1, with 10 bases that match TRBD1. The CDR3 is 16 residues long. The V and J ends lost 1 base and 8 bases, in that order; junction bases with no gene match: 8. Germline CDR1 and CDR2: SEHNR and FQNEAQ (reference sequence). The CDR3 region is CASSLGGQGSWDEQFF. In DNA form, the CDR3 reads TGTGCCAGCAGCTTAGGGGGACAGGGGAGTTGGGATGAGCAGTTCTTC. The entire variable domain, with the rest obtained from reference TRBV7-9 and TRBJ2-1, is as follows: DTGVSQNPRHKITKRGQNVTFRCDPISEHNRLYWYRQTLGQGPEFLTYFQNEAQLEKSRLLSDRFSAERPKGSFSTLEIQRTEQGDSAMYLCASSLGGQGSWDEQFFGPGTRLTVL.

This chain links TRBV7-9 with TRBJ2-5, with no clear D. The length of the CDR3 is 12 residues. V lost 5 bases and J lost 1, with 5 bases in between. CDR1 and CDR2 from the germline V gene are SEHNR and FQNEAQ (reference sequence). DNA of the CDR3: TGTGCCAGCAGCCCGATCCAAGAGACCCAGTACTTC. As protein: CASSPIQETQYF.

The V and J genes are TRBV28 and TRBJ2-5, with D possibly being TRBD2 (5 bases). Germline assignment: CDR1 MDHEN and CDR2 SYDVKM. The CDR3 is 14 residues long. V was shortened by 3 bases and J by 1 base, with 9 bases between the two germline ends. The CDR3, as DNA: TGTGCCAGCAGTTTTCAGGACTCCCAAGAGACCCAGTACTTC. Protein product: CASSFQDSQETQYF.

This chain joins TRBV30 and TRBJ1-6, with a weak D call TRBD1 (6 bases). V was trimmed by 3 bases and J by 8 bases, leaving 26 bases between them. This CDR3 is 18 amino acids long. Germline loops: CDR1 GTSNPN, CDR2 SVGIG (reference sequence). CDR3 residues: CAWSKKAGGLRRYSPLHF. CDR3 DNA sequence: TGTGCCTGGAGCAAGAAGGCGGGGGGCCTGAGGAGATATTCACCCCTCCACTTT. Complete variable domain (other parts from reference TRBV30 and TRBJ1-6): SQTIHQWPATLVQPVGSPLSLECTVEGTSNPNLYWYRQAAGRGLQLLFYSVGIGQISSEVPQNLSASRPQDRQFILSSKKLLLSDSGFYLCAWSKKAGGLRRYSPLHFGNGTRLTVT.

This chain links TRBV30 with TRBJ1-1; 7 bases align to TRBD1. CDR1 and CDR2 from the germline V gene are GTSNPN and SVGIG (reference sequence). After removal of 2 bases from V and 1 base from J, the junction contained 4 bases not matched to a gene. The CDR3 is made up of 14 amino acids. The DNA for the CDR3 is TGTGCCTGGAGTACCGGGACAGAGAACACTGAAGCTTTCTTT. Protein: CAWSTGTENTEAFF.

The V and J genes are TRBV4-3 and TRBJ1-2; 9 nucleotides match TRBD1. The CDR3 loop spans 15 amino acids. The germline V gene has CDR1 LGHNA and CDR2 YSLEER. V lost 0 bases and J lost 4; bases outside the gene matches: 3. The CDR3 loop is CASSQEGQGGYGYTF. For the CDR3, the DNA is TGCGCCAGCAGCCAAGAGGGACAGGGAGGCTATGGCTACACCTTC.

This clone was seen only a few times. V and J are TRBV28 and TRBJ2-7; 9 bases are a match to TRBD1. CDR1 is MDHEN and CDR2 is SYDVKM in the germline V gene. CDR3 length: 15 residues. V lost 3 bases to trimming and J lost 4 bases; unmatched junction nucleotides: 7. The DNA for the CDR3 is TGTGCCAGCAGTTTGGGCGGGACAGGGTTTTACGAGCAGTACTTC. It yields the protein CASSLGGTGFYEQYF.

Note on this clone: Other DNA variants within this sample encode the same CDR3. This chain uses TRBV5-1 with TRBJ1-5; 7 bases fit TRBD1. With V trimmed by 0 bases and J by 5 bases, 2 bases remained unmatched. In germline, CDR1 is SGHRS, CDR2 YFSETQ. This CDR3 region has 14 residues. The chain's CDR3 is CASSLGQGDQPQHF. The CDR3 DNA reads TGCGCCAGCAGCTTGGGGCAGGGGGATCAGCCCCAGCATTTT.

This clone has just a few counts. The sample contains more than one DNA sequence encoding this CDR3. The chain combines TRBV2 with TRBJ2-7, with no clear D. CDR1 and CDR2 (germline): SNHLY, FYNNEI. V was pared by 6 bases and J by 3 bases, with 6 bases between. This CDR3 region has 11 residues. The CDR3 reads CASSPVYEQYF. The CDR3 DNA reads as TGTGCCAGCAGCCCCGTCTACGAGCAGTACTTC.

The chain combines TRBV9 with TRBJ1-2, with D maybe TRBD1 (6 bases). The CDR3 consists of 15 residues. The germline V gene has CDR1 SGDLS and CDR2 YYNGEE. The ends were cut back, 3 bases at V and 4 bases at J, with 16 bases in the middle. DNA for the CDR3: TGTGCCAGCAGCGGTACCCACACAGGGCCCTATGGCTACACCTTC. Encoded protein: CASSGTHTGPYGYTF.

The chain joins TRBV30 to TRBJ1-5; 7 nucleotides align to TRBD1. V shed 3 bases, J shed 1 base, and the junction held 6 bases outside the gene matches. The CDR3 sequence is 15 residues long. The V gene's germline CDR1 is GTSNPN and CDR2 SVGIG (reference sequence). DNA for the CDR3: TGTGCCTGGAGCACAGGAGGGGGCAGCAATCAGCCCCAGCATTTT. Translating gives CAWSTGGGSNQPQHF.

This chain connects TRBV6-6 to TRBJ2-7; possibly TRBD1 for D (5 bases). The CDR3 runs to 14 residues. Trimming shortened V by 7 bases and J by 2 bases, and 15 bases separated the two germline ends. The germline gives CDR1 MNHNY, CDR2 SVGAGI (reference sequence). This chain's CDR3 is CASKGSPTTYEQYF. The CDR3 DNA reads as TGTGCCAGCAAGGGGTCCCCCACAACCTACGAGCAGTACTTC.

V gene TRBV12-5 combines with J gene TRBJ1-2; 7 nucleotides line up with TRBD1. V shed 6 bases, J shed 5 bases, and the junction held 9 bases outside the gene matches. CDR3 length: 14 residues. Germline CDR1 is LGHNT and CDR2 is FRNRAP. CDR3 sequence reads: CASGRRGRKYGYTF. The CDR3 nucleotides read TGTGCTAGTGGCCGGAGGGGGCGAAAATATGGCTACACCTTC. Based on the CDR3 plus reference TRBV12-5 and TRBJ1-2, the full variable domain is DARVTQTPRHKVTEMGQEVTMRCQPILGHNTVFWYRQTMMQGLELLAYFRNRAPLDDSGMPKDRFSAEMPDATLATLKIQPSEPRDSAVYFCASGRRGRKYGYTFGSGTRLTVV.

V gene TRBV9 combines with J gene TRBJ2-7; the match to TRBD2 covers 13 bases. The CDR3 is 15 amino acids. V gave up 3 bases and J gave up 1 base; unmatched junction bases: 1. Germline CDR1 is SGDLS and CDR2 is YYNGEE. The CDR3 loop reads CASSGGLAGSYEQYF. For the CDR3, the DNA is TGTGCCAGCAGCGGGGGACTAGCGGGGTCCTACGAGCAGTACTTC.

A single count supports this clone. The rearrangement joins TRBV7-9 to TRBJ2-7; D may be TRBD2 (5 bases). V dropped 10 bases and J dropped 2 bases, with 9 bases sitting between them. The CDR3 contains 11 residues. The V gene's germline CDR1 is SEHNR and CDR2 FQNEAQ (reference sequence). CDR3 DNA sequence: TGTGCCAAAAACGGGACCTACGAGCAGTACTTC. Residues: CAKNGTYEQYF.

V and J are TRBV7-9 and TRBJ1-1, with a weak D call TRBD1 (5 bases). The CDR3 is made up of 14 amino acids. Germline CDR1 SEHNR, CDR2 FQNEAQ (reference sequence). Trimming took off 4 bases at V and 8 bases at J, with 17 bases between the two ends. The DNA for the CDR3 is TGTGCCAGCAGCTCCGACAGAGAAATGTTGGAAGCTTTCTTT. Translating it yields CASSSDREMLEAFF.

The rearrangement uses TRBV10-3 and TRBJ2-1; 9 bases fit TRBD1. In germline, CDR1 is ENHRY, CDR2 SYGVKD. The V gene end was trimmed by 2 bases and the J gene end by 7 bases; junction bases not matched to a gene: 6. This CDR3 contains 15 residues. In DNA form, the CDR3 reads TGTGCCATCAGTGAGCCGGGACAGGGTCTTAATGAGCAGTTCTTC. Translation gives CAISEPGQGLNEQFF.

This clone has only a few counts. The chain combines TRBV10-3 with TRBJ2-1; D assignment may be TRBD1 or TRBD2 (5 bases each). Germline V gene lookup returns CDR1 ENHRY and CDR2 SYGVKD. V gave up 5 bases and J gave up 8 bases, with 10 bases separating them. The CDR3 runs to 12 residues. CDR3 loop: CAISPLGDEQFF. The CDR3 DNA is TGTGCCATCAGTCCACTAGGGGATGAGCAGTTCTTC.

The rearrangement links TRBV29-1 to TRBJ1-1, with 7 bases lining up with TRBD1. The CDR3 consists of 14 residues. CDR1 SQVTM and CDR2 ANQGSEA come from the germline V gene. The trim removed 7 bases at V and 0 bases at J, leaving 8 bases unmatched. The CDR3 spells CSATGQPMNTEAFF. CDR3 bases: TGCAGCGCCACGGGACAGCCTATGAACACTGAAGCTTTCTTT. The whole variable domain, remainder taken from reference TRBV29-1 and TRBJ1-1, is SAVISQKPSRDICQRGTSLTIQCQVDSQVTMMFWYRQQPGQSLTLIATANQGSEATYESGFVIDKFPISRPNLTFSTLTVSNMSPEDSSIYLCSATGQPMNTEAFFGQGTRLTVV.

This clone was found a few times. The chain is built from TRBV10-3 and TRBJ2-5, with 9 bases matching TRBD2. Germline V CDR1 and CDR2: ENHRY, SYGVKD. CDR3 size: 14 residues. V was clipped by 4 bases and J by 3 bases; unmatched bases: 3. The CDR3 DNA sequence: TGTGCCATCAGTGGAGCGGGGGGCGAAGAGACCCAGTACTTC. Protein sequence: CAISGAGGEETQYF.